This T cell receptor (beta chain) originates from a study of beta chain features in type 1 diabetes. Study overall: Examination spanned around 110,000,000 sorted cells from all samples.

Expressed TCRB transcripts were sequenced because the entire RNA isolate underwent reverse transcription. An average approximately 3.3 million reads came from naive, central memory and regulatory T cell samples. Sequenced by immunoSEQ multiplex PCR; TCRdb stores in-frame clones only, minus some. The sample holds roughly 230,000 clones, over 8.5% seen once. In regard to this clone: Its antigen is unknown.

Staining for CD45RO/CCR7/CD25/CD127/CD95/CD27 allowed sorting of CD4+ naive, central memory, regulatory and stem cell-like memory cells. Findings of the study overall: There were fewer insertions and more deletions at the VDJ junctions of type 1 diabetes patients.

Source material: naive CD4+ T cells from blood. This sequence was found in a woman aged 18-29 years in good health.

The CDR3 is CASSQPILNEQFF. CDR3 coding DNA: TGTGCCAGCTCACAGCCTATCCTCAATGAGCAGTTCTTC. V and J are TRBV18 and TRBJ2-1; D is unresolved. V was clipped by 4 bases and J by 6 bases, with 10 bases between them. The CDR3 has 13 residues. Per germline, CDR1 KGHSH and CDR2 LQKENI. Combining the CDR3 with reference TRBV18 and TRBJ2-1 gives the whole variable domain NAGVMQNPRHLVRRRGQEARLRCSPMKGHSHVYWYRQLPEEGLKFMVYLQKENIIDESGMPKERFSAEFPKEGPSILRIQQVVRGDSAAYFCASSQPILNEQFFGPGTRLTVL.